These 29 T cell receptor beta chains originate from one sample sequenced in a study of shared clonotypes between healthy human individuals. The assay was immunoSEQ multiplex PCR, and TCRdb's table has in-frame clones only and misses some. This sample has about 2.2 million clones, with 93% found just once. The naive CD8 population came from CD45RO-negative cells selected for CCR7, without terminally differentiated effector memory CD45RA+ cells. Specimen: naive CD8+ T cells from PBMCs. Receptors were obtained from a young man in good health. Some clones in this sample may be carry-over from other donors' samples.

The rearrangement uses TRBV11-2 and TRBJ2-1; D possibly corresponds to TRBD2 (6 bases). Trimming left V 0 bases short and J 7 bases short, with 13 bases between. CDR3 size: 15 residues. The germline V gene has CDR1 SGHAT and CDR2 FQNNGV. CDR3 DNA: TGTGCCAGCAGCTTAGAGTACGGGAGTAATAATGAGCAGTTCTTC. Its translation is CASSLEYGSNNEQFF.

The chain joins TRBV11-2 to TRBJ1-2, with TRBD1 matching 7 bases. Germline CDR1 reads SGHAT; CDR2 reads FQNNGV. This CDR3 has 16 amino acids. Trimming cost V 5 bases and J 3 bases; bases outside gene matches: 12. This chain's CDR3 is CASSRSTTGRDYGYTF. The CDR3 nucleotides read TGTGCCAGCAGCCGATCCACGACAGGGAGGGACTATGGCTACACCTTC.

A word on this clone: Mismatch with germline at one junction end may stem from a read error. The CDR3 DNA sequence: TGTGCCAGCAGCGAACTACCGGGACAGGCTAATCAAAAACTGTTTTTT. This gives the protein CASSELPGQANQKLFF. The rearrangement links TRBV7-2 to TRBJ1-4, with 8 bases identical to TRBD1. The CDR3 loop spans 16 amino acids. CDR1 is SGHTA, CDR2 FQGNSA, per germline.

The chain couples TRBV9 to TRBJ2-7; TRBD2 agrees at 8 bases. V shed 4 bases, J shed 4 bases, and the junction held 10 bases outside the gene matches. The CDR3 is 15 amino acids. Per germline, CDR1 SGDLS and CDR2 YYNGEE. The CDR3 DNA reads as TGTGCCAGCAGCCCCGCCAGCGGGAGTGAGTACGAGCAGTACTTC. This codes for CASSPASGSEYEQYF. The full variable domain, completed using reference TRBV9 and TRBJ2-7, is DSGVTQTPKHLITATGQRVTLRCSPRSGDLSVYWYQQSLDQGLQFLIQYYNGEERAKGNILERFSAQQFPDLHSELNLSSLELGDSALYFCASSPASGSEYEQYFGPGTRLTVT.

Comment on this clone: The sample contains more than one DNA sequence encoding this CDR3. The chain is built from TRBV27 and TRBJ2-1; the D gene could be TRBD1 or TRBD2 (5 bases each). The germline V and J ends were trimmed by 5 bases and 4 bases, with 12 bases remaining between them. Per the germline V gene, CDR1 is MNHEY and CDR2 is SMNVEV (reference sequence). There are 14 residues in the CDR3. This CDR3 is CASSLRDGYNEQFF. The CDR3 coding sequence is TGTGCCAGCAGTCTGAGGGACGGATACAATGAGCAGTTCTTC.

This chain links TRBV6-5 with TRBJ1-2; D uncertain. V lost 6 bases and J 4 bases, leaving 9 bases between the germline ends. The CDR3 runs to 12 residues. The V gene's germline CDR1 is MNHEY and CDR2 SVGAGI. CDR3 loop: CASSPSGYGYTF. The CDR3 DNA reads TGTGCCAGCAGCCCCTCAGGCTATGGCTACACCTTC.

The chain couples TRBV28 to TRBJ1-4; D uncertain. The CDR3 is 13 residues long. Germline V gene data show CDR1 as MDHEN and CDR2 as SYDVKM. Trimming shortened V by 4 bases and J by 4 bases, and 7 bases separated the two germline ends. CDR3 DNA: TGTGCCAGCAGTTCCATGGTTAATGAAAAACTGTTTTTT. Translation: CASSSMVNEKLFF.

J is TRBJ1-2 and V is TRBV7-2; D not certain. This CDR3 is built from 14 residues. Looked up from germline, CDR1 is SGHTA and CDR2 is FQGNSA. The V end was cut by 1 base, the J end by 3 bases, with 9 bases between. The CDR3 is CASSLGLLDYGYTF. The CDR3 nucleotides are TGTGCCAGCAGCTTAGGTCTCCTTGACTATGGCTACACCTTC.

In DNA, the CDR3 is TGTGCCATCAGGGAGACAGGGGCGATAACGCAGTATTTT. It yields the protein CAIRETGAITQYF. The V gene is TRBV10-3, the J gene TRBJ2-3, with 8 bases matching TRBD1. Unmatched junction bases numbered 8, after V lost 6 bases and J lost 9 bases. The CDR3 totals 13 residues. Germline CDR1 ENHRY, CDR2 SYGVKD.

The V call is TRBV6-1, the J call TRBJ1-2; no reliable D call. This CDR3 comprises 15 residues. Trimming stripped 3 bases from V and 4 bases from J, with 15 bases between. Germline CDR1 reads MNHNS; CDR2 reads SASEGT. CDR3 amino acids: CASSDPGGTGYGYTF. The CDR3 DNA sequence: TGTGCCAGCAGTGACCCCGGTGGCACTGGCTATGGCTACACCTTC.

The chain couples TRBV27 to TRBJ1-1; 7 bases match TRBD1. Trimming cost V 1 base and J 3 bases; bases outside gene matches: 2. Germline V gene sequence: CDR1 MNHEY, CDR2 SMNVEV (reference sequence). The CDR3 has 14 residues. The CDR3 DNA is TGTGCCAGCAGTTTATTGCAGGGGGACACTGAAGCTTTCTTT. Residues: CASSLLQGDTEAFF.

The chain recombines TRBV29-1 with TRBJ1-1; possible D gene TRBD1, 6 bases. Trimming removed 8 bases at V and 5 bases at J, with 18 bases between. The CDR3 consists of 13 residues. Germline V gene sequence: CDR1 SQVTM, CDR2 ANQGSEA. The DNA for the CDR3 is TGCAGCTCCGCGGGGGGCGAGGGGACTGAAGCTTTCTTT. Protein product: CSSAGGEGTEAFF.

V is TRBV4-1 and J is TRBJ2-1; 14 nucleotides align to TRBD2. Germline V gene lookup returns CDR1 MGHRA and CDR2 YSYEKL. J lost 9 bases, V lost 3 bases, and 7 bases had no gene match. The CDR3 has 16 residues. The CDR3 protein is CASSHGTSGSRGEQFF. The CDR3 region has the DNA TGCGCCAGCAGCCATGGGACTAGCGGGAGTAGGGGTGAGCAGTTCTTC.

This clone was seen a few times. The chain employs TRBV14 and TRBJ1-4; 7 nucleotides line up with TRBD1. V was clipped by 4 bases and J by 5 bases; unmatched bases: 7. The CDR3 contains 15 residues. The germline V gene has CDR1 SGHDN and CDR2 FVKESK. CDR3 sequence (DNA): TGTGCCAGCAGCCTTCGGACAGGACGAAATGAAAAACTGTTTTTT. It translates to CASSLRTGRNEKLFF.

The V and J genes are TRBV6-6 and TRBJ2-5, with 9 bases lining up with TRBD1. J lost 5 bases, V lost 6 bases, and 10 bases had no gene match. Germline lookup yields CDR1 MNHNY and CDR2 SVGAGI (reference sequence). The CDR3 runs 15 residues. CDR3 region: CASSRPGTGFETQYF. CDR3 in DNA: TGTGCCAGCAGCCGTCCCGGGACAGGGTTTGAGACCCAGTACTTC.

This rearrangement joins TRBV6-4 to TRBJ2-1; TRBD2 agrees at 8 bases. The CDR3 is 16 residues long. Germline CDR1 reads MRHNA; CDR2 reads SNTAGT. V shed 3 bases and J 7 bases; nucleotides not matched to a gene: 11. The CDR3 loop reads CASSDSGRAYRNEQFF. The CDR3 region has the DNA TGTGCCAGCAGTGATTCCGGGAGGGCCTATCGGAATGAGCAGTTCTTC.

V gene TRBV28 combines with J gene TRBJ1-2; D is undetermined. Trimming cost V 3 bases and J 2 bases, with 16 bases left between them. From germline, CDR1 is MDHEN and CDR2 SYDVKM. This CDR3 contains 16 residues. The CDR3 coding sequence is TGTGCCAGCAGTTTCCTGTTCAGCGAGCTCAACTATGGCTACACCTTC. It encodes CASSFLFSELNYGYTF.

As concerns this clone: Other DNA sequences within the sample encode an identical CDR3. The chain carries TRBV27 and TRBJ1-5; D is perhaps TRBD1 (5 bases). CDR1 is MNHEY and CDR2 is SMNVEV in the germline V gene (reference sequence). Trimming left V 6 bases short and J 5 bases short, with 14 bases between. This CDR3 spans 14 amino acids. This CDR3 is CASSLVGGDQPQHF. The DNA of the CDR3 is TGTGCCAGCAGCCTGGTGGGGGGGGATCAGCCCCAGCATTTT.

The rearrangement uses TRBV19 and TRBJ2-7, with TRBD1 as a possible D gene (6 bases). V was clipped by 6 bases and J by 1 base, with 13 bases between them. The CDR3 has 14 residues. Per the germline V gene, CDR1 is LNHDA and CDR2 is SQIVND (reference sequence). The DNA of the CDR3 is TGTGCCAGTAGAACAACCGGGACATCCTACGAGCAGTACTTC. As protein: CASRTTGTSYEQYF.

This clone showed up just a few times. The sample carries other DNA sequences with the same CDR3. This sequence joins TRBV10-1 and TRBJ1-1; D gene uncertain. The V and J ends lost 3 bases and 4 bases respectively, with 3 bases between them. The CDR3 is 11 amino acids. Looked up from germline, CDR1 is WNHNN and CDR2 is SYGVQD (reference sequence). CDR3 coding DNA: TGCGCCAGCAGTGACGGCACTGAAGCTTTCTTT. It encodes CASSDGTEAFF.

The CDR3: CASAIRSAGTDTQYF. CDR3 nucleotide sequence: TGCGCCAGCGCAATCAGGTCAGCCGGCACAGATACGCAGTATTTT. The chain uses TRBV4-3 and TRBJ2-3; the D is unclear. V lost 8 bases to trimming and J lost 1 base, with 16 bases between them. The CDR3 runs 15 residues. Germline CDR1 LGHNA, CDR2 YSLEER.

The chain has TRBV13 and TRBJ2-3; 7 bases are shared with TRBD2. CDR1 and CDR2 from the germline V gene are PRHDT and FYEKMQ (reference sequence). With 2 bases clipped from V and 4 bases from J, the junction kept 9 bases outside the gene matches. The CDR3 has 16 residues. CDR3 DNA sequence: TGTGCCAGCAGCTTATCCCCCGGAGGGAGGGCAGATACGCAGTATTTT. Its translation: CASSLSPGGRADTQYF.

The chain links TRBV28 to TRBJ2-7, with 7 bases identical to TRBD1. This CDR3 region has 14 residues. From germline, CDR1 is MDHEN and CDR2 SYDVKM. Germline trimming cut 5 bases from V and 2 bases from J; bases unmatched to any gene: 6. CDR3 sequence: CASSPSGTAYEQYF. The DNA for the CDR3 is TGTGCCAGCAGTCCATCCGGGACAGCCTACGAGCAGTACTTC.

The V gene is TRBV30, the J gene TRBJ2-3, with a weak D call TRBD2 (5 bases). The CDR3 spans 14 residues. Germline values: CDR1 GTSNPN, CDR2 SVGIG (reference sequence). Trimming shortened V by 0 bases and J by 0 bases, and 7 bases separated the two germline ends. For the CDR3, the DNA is TGTGCCTGGAGTGTAGTAGCGAGCACAGATACGCAGTATTTT. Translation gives CAWSVVASTDTQYF.

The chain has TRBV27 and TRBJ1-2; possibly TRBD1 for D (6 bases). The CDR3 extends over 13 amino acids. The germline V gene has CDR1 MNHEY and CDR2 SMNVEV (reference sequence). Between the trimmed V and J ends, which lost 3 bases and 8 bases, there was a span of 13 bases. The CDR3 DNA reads TGTGCCAGCAGTTTCCACTACAGGGACGGCTACACCTTC. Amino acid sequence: CASSFHYRDGYTF.

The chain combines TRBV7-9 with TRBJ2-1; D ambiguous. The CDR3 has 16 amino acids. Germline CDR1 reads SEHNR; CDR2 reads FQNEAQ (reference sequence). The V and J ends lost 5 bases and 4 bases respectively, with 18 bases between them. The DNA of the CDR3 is TGTGCCAGCAGCGAGAGGACGGAGAGTATTTACAATGAGCAGTTCTTC. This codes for CASSERTESIYNEQFF.

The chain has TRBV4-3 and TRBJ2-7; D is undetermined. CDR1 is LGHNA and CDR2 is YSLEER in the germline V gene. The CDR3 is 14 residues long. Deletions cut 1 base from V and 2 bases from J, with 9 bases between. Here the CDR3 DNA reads TGCGCCAGCAGCCAAGGTCAGCTCGCCTACGAGCAGTACTTC. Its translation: CASSQGQLAYEQYF.

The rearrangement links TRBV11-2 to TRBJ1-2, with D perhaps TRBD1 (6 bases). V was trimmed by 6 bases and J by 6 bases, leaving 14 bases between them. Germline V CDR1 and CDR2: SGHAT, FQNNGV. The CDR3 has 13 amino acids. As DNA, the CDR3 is TGTGCCAGCAGAAGGGGGGGAAACGATGGCTACACCTTC. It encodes CASRRGGNDGYTF.

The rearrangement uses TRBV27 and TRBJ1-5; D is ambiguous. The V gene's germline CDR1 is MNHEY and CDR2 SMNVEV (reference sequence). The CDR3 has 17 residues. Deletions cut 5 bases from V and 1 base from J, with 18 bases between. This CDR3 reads CASSLTPGILSNQPQHF. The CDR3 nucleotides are TGTGCCAGCAGTCTAACCCCCGGGATTTTGAGCAATCAGCCCCAGCATTTT.